This T cell receptor (beta chain) originates from a study of yellow fever vaccine responses in identical twins. V shed 4 bases and J shed 5 bases, with 15 bases lying between them. The CDR3 length is 15 residues. In germline, CDR1 is SGHTA, CDR2 FQGTGA. MiXCR, run by TCRdb on the RT-PCR reads, gives a single entry per CDR3 protein. Of approximately 20,000 distinct CDR3 sequences in the sample, under 70% were seen once. The chain carries TRBV7-3 and TRBJ2-1, with D perhaps matching TRBD1 or TRBD2 (6 bases each). This sequence originates from a woman younger than 30 who received the yellow fever vaccine. Sequenced material: T cells from blood (PBMCs), unsorted or a sorted subset (not recorded which), taken before or after yellow fever vaccination (not recorded which). The CDR3 reads CASSSRRGTNNEQFF. The CDR3 region has the DNA TGTGCCAGCAGCTCTAGACGCGGGACAAACAATGAGCAGTTCTTC.